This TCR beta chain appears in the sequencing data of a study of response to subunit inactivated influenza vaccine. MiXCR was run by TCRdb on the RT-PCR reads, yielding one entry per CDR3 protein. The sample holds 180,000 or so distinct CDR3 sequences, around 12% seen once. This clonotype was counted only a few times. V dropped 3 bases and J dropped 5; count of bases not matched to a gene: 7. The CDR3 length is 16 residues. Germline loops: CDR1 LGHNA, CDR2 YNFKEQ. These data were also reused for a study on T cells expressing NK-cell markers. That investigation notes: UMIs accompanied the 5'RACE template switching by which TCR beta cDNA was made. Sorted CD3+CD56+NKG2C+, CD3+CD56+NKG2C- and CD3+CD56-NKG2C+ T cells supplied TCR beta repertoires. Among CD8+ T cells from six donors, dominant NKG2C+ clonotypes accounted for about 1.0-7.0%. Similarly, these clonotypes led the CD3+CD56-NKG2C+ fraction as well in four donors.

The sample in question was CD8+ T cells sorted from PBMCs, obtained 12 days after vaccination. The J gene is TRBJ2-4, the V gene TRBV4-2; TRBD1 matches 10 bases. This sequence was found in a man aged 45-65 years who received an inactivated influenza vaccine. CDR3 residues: CASSHPRGTGENIQYF. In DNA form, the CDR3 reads TGTGCCAGCAGCCACCCGCGAGGGACAGGGGAAAACATTCAGTACTTC.